This is a list of T cell receptor beta chains from one sample in a study of breast tumors, draining lymph nodes, adjacent tissues. MiXCR, run by TCRdb on the multiplex PCR reads, gives a single entry per CDR3 protein. The sample records around 190,000 distinct CDR3 sequences, roughly a third being singletons. The specimen sequenced was axillary lymph node tissue. These receptors were taken from a female donor with breast cancer. Some clones in this sample may be carry-over from other donors' samples. Both conserved end residues are trimmed from each CDR3.

j_call: TRBJ2-7
v_call: TRBV12-3/TRBV12-4
cdr3_length: 13
cdr3_aa: ASSGGTSGGYEQY

j_call: TRBJ2-7
v_call: TRBV6-2/TRBV6-3
cdr3_length: 9
cdr3_aa: ASRRQSEQY

j_call: TRBJ2-7
v_call: TRBV27
cdr3_length: 13
cdr3_aa: ASSLYGQGSYEQY

j_call: TRBJ1-2
v_call: TRBV29-1
cdr3_length: 12
cdr3_aa: SVEAGTPFDGYT

j_call: TRBJ2-7
v_call: TRBV30
cdr3_length: 11
cdr3_aa: AWSDGGFNEQY

j_call: TRBJ2-2
v_call: TRBV7-9
cdr3_length: 14
cdr3_aa: ASSSGQGGAVGELF

j_call: TRBJ2-1
v_call: TRBV11-2
cdr3_length: 14
cdr3_aa: ASSLVGQALDNEQF

j_call: TRBJ2-1
v_call: TRBV2
cdr3_length: 17
cdr3_aa: ASGASGRETQYFGPGLF

j_call: TRBJ1-6
v_call: TRBV6-4
cdr3_length: 13
cdr3_aa: ASSDSWGENSPLH

j_call: TRBJ1-6
v_call: TRBV5-4
cdr3_length: 13
cdr3_aa: ASTMGGDKNSPLH

j_call: TRBJ2-3
v_call: TRBV9
cdr3_length: 14
cdr3_aa: ASSSFSVRGLDTQY

j_call: TRBJ2-1
v_call: TRBV5-1
cdr3_length: 10
cdr3_aa: ASSREINEQF

j_call: TRBJ2-2
v_call: TRBV7-9
cdr3_length: 16
cdr3_aa: ASSPQGRGSGNTGELF

j_call: TRBJ1-5
v_call: TRBV20-1
cdr3_length: 19
cdr3_aa: SARAAPGQGAEVGSNQPQH

j_call: TRBJ2-2
v_call: TRBV28
cdr3_length: 13
cdr3_aa: ASKPTSGNTGELF

j_call: TRBJ1-4
v_call: TRBV5-4
cdr3_length: 15
cdr3_aa: ASSLGRSGAANEKLF

j_call: TRBJ2-1
v_call: TRBV7-2
cdr3_length: 13
cdr3_aa: ASSLGHESYNEQF

j_call: TRBJ2-5
v_call: TRBV6-1
cdr3_length: 12
cdr3_aa: ASNPPGGEETQY

j_call: TRBJ1-2
v_call: TRBV4-3
cdr3_length: 12
cdr3_aa: ASSQETGGSGYT

j_call: TRBJ2-1
v_call: TRBV9
cdr3_length: 14
cdr3_aa: ASSVGRLGTYNEQF

j_call: TRBJ2-6
v_call: TRBV7-2
cdr3_length: 15
cdr3_aa: ARPGGGGELGANVLT

j_call: TRBJ2-1
v_call: TRBV3-1
cdr3_length: 11
cdr3_aa: ASSTSLANEQF

j_call: TRBJ2-1
v_call: TRBV7-7
cdr3_length: 12
cdr3_aa: ASSLGTGGHEQF

j_call: TRBJ1-2
v_call: TRBV6-1
cdr3_length: 10
cdr3_aa: ASSGDRVGYT

j_call: TRBJ2-1
v_call: TRBV6-5
cdr3_length: 13
cdr3_aa: ASSPTSGRSNEQF

j_call: TRBJ2-1
v_call: TRBV11-2
cdr3_length: 13
cdr3_aa: ASRAAGTLQNEQF

j_call: TRBJ2-7
v_call: TRBV6-1
cdr3_length: 13
cdr3_aa: ASSLGTSGGYEQY

j_call: TRBJ2-5
v_call: TRBV6-2/TRBV6-3
cdr3_length: 12
cdr3_aa: ASSAYGSNQPQY

j_call: TRBJ2-6
v_call: TRBV9
cdr3_length: 11
cdr3_aa: ASSAYGANVLT